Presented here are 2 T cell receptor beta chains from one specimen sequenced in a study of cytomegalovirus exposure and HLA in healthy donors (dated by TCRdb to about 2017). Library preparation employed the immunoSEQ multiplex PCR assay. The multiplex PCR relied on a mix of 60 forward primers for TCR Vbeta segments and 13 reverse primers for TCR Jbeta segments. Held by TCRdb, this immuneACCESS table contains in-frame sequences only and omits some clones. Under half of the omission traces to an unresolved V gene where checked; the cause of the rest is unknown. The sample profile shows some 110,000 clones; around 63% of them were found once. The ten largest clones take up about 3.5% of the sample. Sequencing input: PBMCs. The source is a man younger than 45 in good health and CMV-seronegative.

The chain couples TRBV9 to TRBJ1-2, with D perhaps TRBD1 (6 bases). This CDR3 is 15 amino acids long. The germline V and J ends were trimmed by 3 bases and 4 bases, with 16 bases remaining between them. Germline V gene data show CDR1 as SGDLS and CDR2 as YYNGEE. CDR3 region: CASSASGRGLYGYTF. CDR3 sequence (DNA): TGTGCCAGCAGCGCCTCCGGCAGGGGCCTCTATGGCTACACCTTC.

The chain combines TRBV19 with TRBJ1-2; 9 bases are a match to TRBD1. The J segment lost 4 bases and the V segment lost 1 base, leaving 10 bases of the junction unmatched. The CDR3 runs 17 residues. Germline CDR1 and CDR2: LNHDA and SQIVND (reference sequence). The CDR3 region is CASSIAPTDRGLYGYTF. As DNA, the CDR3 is TGTGCCAGTAGTATAGCCCCCACGGACAGGGGACTCTATGGCTACACCTTC.